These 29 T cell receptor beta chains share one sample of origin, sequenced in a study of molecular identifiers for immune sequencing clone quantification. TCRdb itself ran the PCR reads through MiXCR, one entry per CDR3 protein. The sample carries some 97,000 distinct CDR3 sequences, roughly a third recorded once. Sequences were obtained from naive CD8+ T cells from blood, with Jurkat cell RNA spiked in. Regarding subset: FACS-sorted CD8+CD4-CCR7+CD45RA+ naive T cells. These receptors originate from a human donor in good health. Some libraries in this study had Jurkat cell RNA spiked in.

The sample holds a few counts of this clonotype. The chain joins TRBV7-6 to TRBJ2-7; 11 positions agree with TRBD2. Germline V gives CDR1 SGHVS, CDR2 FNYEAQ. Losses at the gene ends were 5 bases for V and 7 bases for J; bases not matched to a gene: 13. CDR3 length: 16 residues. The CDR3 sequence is CASSPLLAGVEREQYF. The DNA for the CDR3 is TGTGCCAGCAGCCCCTTACTAGCGGGAGTTGAACGGGAGCAGTACTTC.

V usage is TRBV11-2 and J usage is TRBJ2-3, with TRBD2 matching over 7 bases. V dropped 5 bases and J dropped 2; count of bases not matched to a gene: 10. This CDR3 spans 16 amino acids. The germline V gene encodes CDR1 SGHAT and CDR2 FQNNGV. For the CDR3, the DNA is TGTGCCAGCAGCCAAAGTCTGGGACTACTCACAGATACGCAGTATTTT. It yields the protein CASSQSLGLLTDTQYF. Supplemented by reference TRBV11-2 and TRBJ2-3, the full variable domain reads EAGVAQSPRYKIIEKRQSVAFWCNPISGHATLYWYQQILGQGPKLLIQFQNNGVVDDSQLPKDRFSAERLKGVDSTLKIQPAKLEDSAVYLCASSQSLGLLTDTQYFGPGTRLTVL.

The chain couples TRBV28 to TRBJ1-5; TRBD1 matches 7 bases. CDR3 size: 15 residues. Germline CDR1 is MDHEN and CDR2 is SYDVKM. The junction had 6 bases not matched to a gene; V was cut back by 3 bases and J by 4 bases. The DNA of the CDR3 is TGTGCCAGCAGTTTCTCCCCGACAGGGAATCAGCCCCAGCATTTT. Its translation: CASSFSPTGNQPQHF.

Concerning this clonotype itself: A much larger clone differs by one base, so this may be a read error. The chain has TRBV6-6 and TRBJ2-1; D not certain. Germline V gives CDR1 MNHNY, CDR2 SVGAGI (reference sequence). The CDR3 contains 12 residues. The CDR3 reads CACRSFRAEQFF. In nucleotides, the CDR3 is TGTGCCTGCAGGTCCTTCCGGGCTGAGCAGTTCTTC.

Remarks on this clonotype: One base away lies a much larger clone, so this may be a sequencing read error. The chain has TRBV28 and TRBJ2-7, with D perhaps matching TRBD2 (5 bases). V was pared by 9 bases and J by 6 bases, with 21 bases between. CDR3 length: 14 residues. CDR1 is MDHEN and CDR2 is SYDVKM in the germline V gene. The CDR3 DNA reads TGTGCCAGAGAAGGACTTGAGGCTTGGAGCGAGCAGTACTTC. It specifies CAREGLEAWSEQYF.

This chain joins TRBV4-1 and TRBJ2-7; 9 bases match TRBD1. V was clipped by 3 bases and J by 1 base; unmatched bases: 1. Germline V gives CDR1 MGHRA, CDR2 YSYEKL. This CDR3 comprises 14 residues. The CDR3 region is CASSHDRGSYEQYF. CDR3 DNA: TGCGCCAGCAGCCATGACAGGGGGTCCTACGAGCAGTACTTC.

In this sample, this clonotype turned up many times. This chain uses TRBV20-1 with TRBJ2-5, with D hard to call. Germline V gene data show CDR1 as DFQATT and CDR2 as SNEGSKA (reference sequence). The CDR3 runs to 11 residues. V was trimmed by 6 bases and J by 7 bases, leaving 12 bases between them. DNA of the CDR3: TGCAGTGCGAACTATGACGGGACCCAGTACTTC. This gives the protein CSANYDGTQYF.

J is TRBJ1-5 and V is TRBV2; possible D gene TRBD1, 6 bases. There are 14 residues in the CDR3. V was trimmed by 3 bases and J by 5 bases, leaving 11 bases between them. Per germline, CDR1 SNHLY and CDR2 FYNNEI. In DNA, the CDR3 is TGTGCCAGCAGTGATCTGGGGGCTCATCAGCCCCAGCATTTT. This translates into CASSDLGAHQPQHF.

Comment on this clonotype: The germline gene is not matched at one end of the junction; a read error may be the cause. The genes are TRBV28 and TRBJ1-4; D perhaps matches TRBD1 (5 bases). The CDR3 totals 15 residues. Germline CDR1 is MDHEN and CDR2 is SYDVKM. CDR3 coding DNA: TGTGCCAGCAGTCGAGGCCCAGGGTCTAAGGAAAAACTGTTTTTT. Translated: CASSRGPGSKEKLFF.

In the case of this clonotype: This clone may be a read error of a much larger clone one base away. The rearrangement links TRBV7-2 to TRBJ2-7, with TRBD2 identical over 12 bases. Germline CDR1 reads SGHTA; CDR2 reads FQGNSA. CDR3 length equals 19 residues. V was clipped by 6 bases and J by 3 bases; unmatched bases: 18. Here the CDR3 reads CASRTTTSGRVGGGYEQYF. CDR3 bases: TGTGCCAGCAGGACCACGACTAGCGGGAGAGTTGGTGGGGGCTACGAGCAGTACTTC.

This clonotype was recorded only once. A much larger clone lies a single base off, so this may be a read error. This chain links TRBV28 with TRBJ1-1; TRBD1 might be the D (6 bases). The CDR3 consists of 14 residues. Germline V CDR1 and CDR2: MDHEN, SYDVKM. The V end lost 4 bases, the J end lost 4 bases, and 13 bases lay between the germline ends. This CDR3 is CASSSRGGITEAFF. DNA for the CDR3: TGTGCCAGCAGTTCCAGGGGAGGGATCACTGAAGCTTTCTTT.

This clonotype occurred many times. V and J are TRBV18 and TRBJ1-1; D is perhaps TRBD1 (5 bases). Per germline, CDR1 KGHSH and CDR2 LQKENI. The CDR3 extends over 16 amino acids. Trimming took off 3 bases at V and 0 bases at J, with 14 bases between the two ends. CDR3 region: CASSPYRFSMNTEAFF. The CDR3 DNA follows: TGTGCCAGCTCACCTTACAGGTTCTCTATGAACACTGAAGCTTTCTTT.

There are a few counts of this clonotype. This CDR3 reads CASSWTDSSYNEQFF. CDR3 sequence (DNA): TGCGCCAGCAGCTGGACCGATAGCTCCTACAATGAGCAGTTCTTC. This chain connects TRBV4-1 to TRBJ2-1, with D uncertain. There are 15 residues in the CDR3. V gave up 5 bases and J gave up 0 bases, with 11 bases separating them. CDR1 MGHRA and CDR2 YSYEKL come from the germline V gene.

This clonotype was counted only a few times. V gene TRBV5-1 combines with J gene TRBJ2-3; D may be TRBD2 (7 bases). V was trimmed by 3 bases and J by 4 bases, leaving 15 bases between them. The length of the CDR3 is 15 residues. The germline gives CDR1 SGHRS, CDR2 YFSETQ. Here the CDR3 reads CASSSLGGAADTQYF. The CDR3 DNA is TGCGCCAGCAGCTCGCTGGGGGGGGCGGCAGATACGCAGTATTTT.

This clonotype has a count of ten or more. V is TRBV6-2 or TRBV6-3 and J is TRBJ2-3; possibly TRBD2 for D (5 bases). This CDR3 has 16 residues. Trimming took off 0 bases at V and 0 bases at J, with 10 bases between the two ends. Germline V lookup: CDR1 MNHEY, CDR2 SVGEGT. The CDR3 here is CASSYSTTTSTDTQYF. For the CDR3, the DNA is TGTGCCAGCAGTTACTCAACGACTACAAGCACAGATACGCAGTATTTT.

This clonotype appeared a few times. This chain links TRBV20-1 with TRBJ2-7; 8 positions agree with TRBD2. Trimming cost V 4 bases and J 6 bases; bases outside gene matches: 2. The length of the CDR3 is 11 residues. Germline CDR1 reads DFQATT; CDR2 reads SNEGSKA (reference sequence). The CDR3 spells CSATSGFEQYF. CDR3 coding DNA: TGCAGTGCTACTAGCGGGTTCGAGCAGTACTTC.

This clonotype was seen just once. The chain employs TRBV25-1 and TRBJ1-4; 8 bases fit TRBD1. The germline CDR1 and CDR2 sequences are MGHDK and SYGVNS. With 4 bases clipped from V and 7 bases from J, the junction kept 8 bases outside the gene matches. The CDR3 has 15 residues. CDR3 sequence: CASSATGGRVEKLFF. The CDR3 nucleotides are TGTGCCAGCAGTGCAACAGGGGGGCGCGTTGAAAAACTGTTTTTT.

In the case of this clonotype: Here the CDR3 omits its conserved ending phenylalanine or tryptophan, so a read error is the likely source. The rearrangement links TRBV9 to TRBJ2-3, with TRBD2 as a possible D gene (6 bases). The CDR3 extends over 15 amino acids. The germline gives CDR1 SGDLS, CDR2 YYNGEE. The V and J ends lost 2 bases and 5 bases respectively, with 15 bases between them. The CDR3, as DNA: TGTGCCAGCAGCGTTAGCGGACTTGGGGGAGATACGCAGTATATT. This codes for CASSVSGLGGDTQYI.

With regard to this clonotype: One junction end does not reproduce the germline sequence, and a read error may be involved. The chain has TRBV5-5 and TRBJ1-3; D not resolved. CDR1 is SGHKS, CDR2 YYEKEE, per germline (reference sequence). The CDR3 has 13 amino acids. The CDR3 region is CASVSSTGNTICF. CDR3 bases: TGTGCCAGCGTATCCTCCACTGGAAACACCATATGTTTT.

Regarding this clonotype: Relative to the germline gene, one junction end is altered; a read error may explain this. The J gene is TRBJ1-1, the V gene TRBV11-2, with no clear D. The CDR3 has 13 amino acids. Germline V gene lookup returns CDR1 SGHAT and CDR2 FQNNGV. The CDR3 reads CASSSGRPTVAIF. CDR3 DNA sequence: TGTGCCAGCAGTTCAGGACGGCCCACCGTAGCTATCTTT. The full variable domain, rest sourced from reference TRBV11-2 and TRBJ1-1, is EAGVAQSPRYKIIEKRQSVAFWCNPISGHATLYWYQQILGQGPKLLIQFQNNGVVDDSQLPKDRFSAERLKGVDSTLKIQPAKLEDSAVYLCASSSGRPTVAIFGQGTRLTVV.

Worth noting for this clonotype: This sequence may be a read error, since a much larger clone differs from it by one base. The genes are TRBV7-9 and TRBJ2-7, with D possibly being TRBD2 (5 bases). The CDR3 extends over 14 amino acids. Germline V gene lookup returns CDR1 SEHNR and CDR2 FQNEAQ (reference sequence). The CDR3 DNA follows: TGTGCCAGCAGCTCCCCGTTAAAACCCGGGGAGCGGTACTTC. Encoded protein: CASSSPLKPGERYF.

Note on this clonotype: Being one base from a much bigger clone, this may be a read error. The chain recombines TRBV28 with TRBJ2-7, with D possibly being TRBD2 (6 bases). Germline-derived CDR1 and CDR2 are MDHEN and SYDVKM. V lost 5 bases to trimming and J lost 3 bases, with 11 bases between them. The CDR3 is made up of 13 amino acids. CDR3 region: CASSRRGIYEQYF. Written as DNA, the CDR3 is TGTGCCAGCAGTAGGAGGGGAATCTACGAGCAGTACTTC.

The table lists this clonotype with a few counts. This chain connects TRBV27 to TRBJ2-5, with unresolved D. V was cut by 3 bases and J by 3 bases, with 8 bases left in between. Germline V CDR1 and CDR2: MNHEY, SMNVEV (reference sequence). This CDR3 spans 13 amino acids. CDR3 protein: CASSLLGEETQYF. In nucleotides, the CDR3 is TGTGCCAGCAGTTTGTTAGGTGAAGAGACCCAGTACTTC.

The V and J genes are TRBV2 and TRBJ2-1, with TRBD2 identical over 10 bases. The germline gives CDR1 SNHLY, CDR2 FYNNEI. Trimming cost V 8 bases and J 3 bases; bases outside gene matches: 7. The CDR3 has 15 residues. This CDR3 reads CASFLGLADYNEQFF. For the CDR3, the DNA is TGTGCCAGCTTCCTTGGACTAGCGGACTACAATGAGCAGTTCTTC.

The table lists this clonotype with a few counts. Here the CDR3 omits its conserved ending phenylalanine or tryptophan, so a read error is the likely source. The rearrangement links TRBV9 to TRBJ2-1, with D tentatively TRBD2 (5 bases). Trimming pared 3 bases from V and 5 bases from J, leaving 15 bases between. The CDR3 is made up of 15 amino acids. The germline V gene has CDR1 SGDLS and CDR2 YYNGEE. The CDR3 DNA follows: TGTGCCAGCAGCGCGACCACTAGGTTCCACAATGAGCAGTTCTAC. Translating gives CASSATTRFHNEQFY.

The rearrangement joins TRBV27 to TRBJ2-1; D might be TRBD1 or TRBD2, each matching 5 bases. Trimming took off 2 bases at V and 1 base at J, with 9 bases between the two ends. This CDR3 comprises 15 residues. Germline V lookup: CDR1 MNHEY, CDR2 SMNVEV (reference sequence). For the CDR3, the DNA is TGTGCCAGCAGTTTAATAGGGACGTCCTACAATGAGCAGTTCTTC. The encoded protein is CASSLIGTSYNEQFF.

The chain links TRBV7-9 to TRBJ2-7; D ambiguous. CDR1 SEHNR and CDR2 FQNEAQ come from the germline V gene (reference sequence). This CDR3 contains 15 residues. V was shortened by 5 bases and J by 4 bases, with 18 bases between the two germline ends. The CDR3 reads CASSLSLASAYEQYF. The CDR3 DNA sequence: TGTGCCAGCAGCCTAAGCCTCGCCTCAGCTTACGAGCAGTACTTC.

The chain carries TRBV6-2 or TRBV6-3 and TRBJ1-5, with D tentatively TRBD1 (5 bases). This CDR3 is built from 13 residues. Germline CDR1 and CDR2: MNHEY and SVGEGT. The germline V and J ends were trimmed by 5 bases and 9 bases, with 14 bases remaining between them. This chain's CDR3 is CASSGSFGGPQHF. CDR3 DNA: TGTGCCAGCAGTGGTTCTTTCGGGGGGCCCCAGCATTTT.

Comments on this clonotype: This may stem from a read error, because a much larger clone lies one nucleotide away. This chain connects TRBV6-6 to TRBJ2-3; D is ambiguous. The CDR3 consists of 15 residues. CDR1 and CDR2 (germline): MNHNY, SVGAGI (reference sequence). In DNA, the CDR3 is TGTGCCAGCAGTTACGGTGTCAGTCGCACAGCTACGCAGTATTTT. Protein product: CASSYGVSRTATQYF.